The clone carrying this T cell receptor beta chain was recorded a few times. The trim removed 6 bases at V and 5 bases at J, leaving 3 bases unmatched. Per the germline V gene, CDR1 is ENHRY and CDR2 is SYGVKD. The CDR3 totals 14 residues. RNA transcripts provided the source from which TCR beta CDR3 regions were amplified. When the TCR CDR3 underwent first-round RT-PCR, the HTBI primer set was used. TCRdb ran MiXCR on the multiplex PCR reads and lists one entry per CDR3 protein. The sample consists of around 350,000 distinct CDR3 sequences, about a sixth of them appearing once. These data belong to a study of T cells in Graves' hyperthyroidism and ophthalmopathy.

Sample: blood. The sequence was collected from a woman aged 30 to 39 with Graves' hyperthyroidism that later progressed to Graves' ophthalmopathy. V usage is TRBV10-3 and J usage is TRBJ2-1; TRBD2 matches at 11 bases. The CDR3 loop is CAISGTSGNNEQFF. In nucleotides, the CDR3 is TGTGCCATCAGCGGGACTAGCGGAAACAATGAGCAGTTCTTC.